One sample yielded the 29 T cell receptor beta chains listed below, sequenced in a study of chemoradiotherapy in HPV16-positive cancers. Profiled with immunoSEQ multiplex PCR; TCRdb holds only in-frame clones, not every one. The table has over 800 clones, around nine tenths seen once; the top ten hold 7% to 9%. Sequencing used tumor tissue, obtained from a patient who underwent chemoradiotherapy. The origin of the receptors is a human donor with HPV-associated anogenital cancer.

The gene calls are TRBV27 and TRBJ2-3; no firm D call. Germline lookup yields CDR1 MNHEY and CDR2 SMNVEV (reference sequence). The CDR3 length is 14 residues. V was clipped by 5 bases and J by 3 bases, with 12 bases between them. In nucleotides, the CDR3 is TGTGCCAGCAGTGTCCGGTGGTCTACAGATACGCAGTATTTT. Translation: CASSVRWSTDTQYF.

CDR3 DNA: TGTGCCAGCAGCTTCGCGGGACTTAACACCGGGGAGCTGTTTTTT. Protein sequence: CASSFAGLNTGELFF. The J gene is TRBJ2-2, the V gene TRBV7-8, with a weak D call TRBD2 (6 bases). The CDR3 is 15 amino acids. CDR1 is SGHVS and CDR2 is FQNEAQ in the germline V gene. V lost 3 bases and J lost 2, with 10 bases in between. The entire variable domain, with the rest obtained from reference TRBV7-8 and TRBJ2-2, is as follows: GAGVSQSPRYKVAKRGQDVALRCDPISGHVSLFWYQQALGQGPEFLTYFQNEAQLDKSGLPSDRFFAERPEGSVSTLKIQRTQQEDSAVYLCASSFAGLNTGELFFGEGSRLTVL.

The rearrangement uses TRBV6-1 and TRBJ1-5; D may be TRBD1 (6 bases). Trimming stripped 7 bases from V and 9 bases from J, with 19 bases between. The CDR3 covers 14 residues. Per the germline V gene, CDR1 is MNHNS and CDR2 is SASEGT. Written as DNA, the CDR3 is TGTGCCAGCATGAGGGAGGAGGGGGTTGGGCCCCAGCATTTT. Amino acids: CASMREEGVGPQHF.

This clone was picked up one time. The chain recombines TRBV2 with TRBJ2-5, with D possibly matching TRBD2 (5 bases). The CDR3 totals 15 residues. V lost 1 base and J 1 base, leaving 10 bases between the germline ends. Per the germline V gene, CDR1 is SNHLY and CDR2 is FYNNEI. The CDR3 loop reads CASSEGAGIQETQYF. For the CDR3, the DNA is TGTGCCAGCAGTGAAGGGGCGGGTATCCAAGAGACCCAGTACTTC.

The chain is built from TRBV7-2 and TRBJ2-7; 11 bases align to TRBD2. Looked up from germline, CDR1 is SGHTA and CDR2 is FQGNSA. There are 15 residues in the CDR3. V lost 6 bases to trimming and J lost 2 bases; unmatched junction nucleotides: 6. The CDR3 spells CASRGSSGGAYEQYF. DNA for the CDR3: TGTGCCAGCAGGGGGAGTAGCGGGGGGGCCTACGAGCAGTACTTC.

The rearrangement joins TRBV19 to TRBJ1-1; D is possibly TRBD1 (5 bases). Germline CDR1 LNHDA, CDR2 SQIVND (reference sequence). V lost 6 bases and J lost 0, with 11 bases in between. This CDR3 region has 14 residues. As DNA, the CDR3 is TGTGCCAGTAGCATTGGGACCCTGAACACTGAAGCTTTCTTT. Translation: CASSIGTLNTEAFF.

The chain uses TRBV6-1 and TRBJ2-1, with unresolved D. Germline values: CDR1 MNHNS, CDR2 SASEGT. Trimming left V 2 bases short and J 5 bases short, with 7 bases between. The CDR3 length is 13 residues. CDR3 amino acids: CASSERKNNEQFF. As DNA, the CDR3 is TGTGCCAGCAGTGAACGGAAGAACAATGAGCAGTTCTTC.

The rearrangement uses TRBV5-1 and TRBJ2-6; D assignment may be TRBD1 or TRBD2 (5 bases each). Germline CDR1 is SGHRS and CDR2 is YFSETQ. The CDR3 covers 16 residues. Trimming removed 5 bases from V and 4 bases from J, with 16 bases in between. The CDR3 nucleotides are TGCGCCAGCAGTTGGGACCCCCCGACCGGGGCCAACGTCCTGACTTTC. It is translated as CASSWDPPTGANVLTF.

J is TRBJ1-5 and V is TRBV30; no clear D gene. The CDR3 consists of 13 residues. The germline CDR1 and CDR2 sequences are GTSNPN and SVGIG (reference sequence). With 4 bases removed from V and 6 bases from J, the gap between germline ends came to 13 bases. CDR3 in amino acids: CAWTPMTGQPQHF. CDR3 bases: TGTGCCTGGACCCCTATGACCGGTCAGCCCCAGCATTTT.

V and J are TRBV14 and TRBJ2-3, with 7 nucleotides matching TRBD1. Germline CDR1 and CDR2: SGHDN and FVKESK. V dropped 5 bases and J dropped 5; count of bases not matched to a gene: 13. The CDR3 has 16 amino acids. In DNA, the CDR3 is TGTGCCAGCAGCGATACAACCAGGGGGTTAGGAGATACGCAGTATTTT. Translated, it gives CASSDTTRGLGDTQYF.

The chain couples TRBV5-1 to TRBJ1-4, with 7 nucleotides matching TRBD1. Germline CDR1 and CDR2: SGHRS and YFSETQ. The V gene end was trimmed by 3 bases and the J gene end by 8 bases; junction bases not matched to a gene: 13. The CDR3 length is 16 residues. CDR3 amino acids: CASSSGPQGLREKLFF. CDR3 sequence (DNA): TGCGCCAGCAGCTCGGGACCACAGGGGCTAAGGGAAAAACTGTTTTTT.

The J gene is TRBJ2-4, the V gene TRBV7-2; no reliable D call. Trimming left V 7 bases short and J 0 bases short, with 10 bases between. CDR1 SGHTA and CDR2 FQGNSA come from the germline V gene. The CDR3 is made up of 14 amino acids. In DNA form, the CDR3 reads TGTGCCAGCACCGAGGTGGGAGCCAAAAACATTCAGTACTTC. As protein: CASTEVGAKNIQYF.

The chain joins TRBV30 to TRBJ1-2; the match to TRBD1 covers 9 bases. After removal of 7 bases from V and 4 bases from J, the junction contained 10 bases not matched to a gene. Looked up from germline, CDR1 is GTSNPN and CDR2 is SVGIG (reference sequence). This CDR3 spans 14 amino acids. CDR3 bases: TGTGCCTCCGCACCGGGACAGGGAGTCTATGGCTACACCTTC. This sequence encodes CASAPGQGVYGYTF.

CDR3 region: CASSLDPGINYGYTF. CDR3 sequence (DNA): TGTGCCAGCAGCTTGGATCCGGGGATTAACTATGGCTACACCTTC. V gene TRBV5-6 combines with J gene TRBJ1-2; D call uncertain. Germline loops: CDR1 SGHDT, CDR2 YYEEEE. V was cut by 0 bases and J by 1 base, with 10 bases left in between. This CDR3 spans 15 amino acids.

The chain carries TRBV30 and TRBJ1-2; perhaps TRBD1 as D (6 bases). V gave up 0 bases and J gave up 4 bases, with 12 bases separating them. Germline CDR1 is GTSNPN and CDR2 is SVGIG (reference sequence). The CDR3 consists of 14 residues. CDR3 protein: CAWSVAQGPYGYTF. CDR3 DNA sequence: TGTGCCTGGAGTGTCGCACAGGGCCCCTATGGCTACACCTTC.

CDR3 nucleotides: TGTGCCAGCACCGGCGGAGATTACGAGCAGTACTTC. Translating gives CASTGGDYEQYF. This chain uses TRBV2 with TRBJ2-7; D is undetermined. CDR1 is SNHLY, CDR2 FYNNEI, per germline. V lost 7 bases and J lost 4, with 11 bases in between. CDR3 length: 12 amino acids.

The gene calls are TRBV11-2 and TRBJ2-6; weak D call: TRBD2 (7 bases). The CDR3 has 17 residues. CDR1 is SGHAT and CDR2 is FQNNGV in the germline V gene. V was clipped by 5 bases and J by 0 bases, with 14 bases between them. The CDR3 DNA reads TGTGCCAGCAGCCGGAGGGGGGGGCTCTCTGGGGCCAACGTCCTGACTTTC. Translating it yields CASSRRGGLSGANVLTF.

V is TRBV9 and J is TRBJ2-7; possibly TRBD1 for D (6 bases). V was shortened by 2 bases and J by 0 bases, with 24 bases between the two germline ends. The CDR3 runs to 19 residues. Germline V gene sequence: CDR1 SGDLS, CDR2 YYNGEE. The CDR3 spells CASSVERGTQGRGSYEQYF. The DNA for the CDR3 is TGTGCCAGCAGCGTGGAAAGGGGCACACAGGGAAGAGGCTCCTACGAGCAGTACTTC.

The CDR3 sequence is CASSGGGTGELFF. CDR3 sequence (DNA): TGTGCCAGCAGTGGCGGGGGGACCGGGGAGCTGTTTTTT. The chain is built from TRBV2 and TRBJ2-2; TRBD2 matches at 8 bases. V shed 4 bases and J 5 bases; nucleotides not matched to a gene: 0. CDR3 length: 13 residues. CDR1 and CDR2 (germline): SNHLY, FYNNEI.

This clone appeared a single time. The V gene is TRBV28, the J gene TRBJ2-7; D possibly uses TRBD1 or TRBD2 (5 bases each). This CDR3 spans 14 amino acids. Per germline, CDR1 MDHEN and CDR2 SYDVKM. V lost 7 bases and J lost 3, with 16 bases in between. The CDR3 nucleotides are TGTGCCAGCACCCTGGGACGCCGTCTCTACGAGCAGTACTTC. Translated: CASTLGRRLYEQYF.

This clone was recorded only once. V gene TRBV5-1 combines with J gene TRBJ1-5; D gene ambiguous. The CDR3 is 14 residues long. The V end was cut by 4 bases, the J end by 4 bases, with 12 bases between. Germline V gene sequence: CDR1 SGHRS, CDR2 YFSETQ. In DNA form, the CDR3 reads TGCGCCAGCAGCCTAGACTCCCTTAATCAGCCCCAGCATTTT. This gives the protein CASSLDSLNQPQHF.

This clone has a handful of counts. V gene TRBV2 combines with J gene TRBJ1-5; no reliable D call. Germline loops: CDR1 SNHLY, CDR2 FYNNEI. The CDR3 is made up of 13 amino acids. The V and J ends lost 2 bases and 9 bases respectively, with 11 bases between them. The CDR3 bases are TGTGCCAGCAGTGAAAGTCCGGCGCGGCCCCAGCATTTT. Translating gives CASSESPARPQHF.

This clone was seen a handful of times. The chain uses TRBV5-6 and TRBJ2-1; TRBD2 aligns across 12 bases. J lost 11 bases, V lost 4 bases, and 7 bases had no gene match. CDR1 and CDR2 (germline): SGHDT, YYEEEE. The CDR3 length is 14 residues. The CDR3 loop reads CASSPGTSGPKQFF. Here the CDR3 DNA reads TGTGCCAGCAGCCCCGGGACTAGCGGGCCGAAGCAGTTCTTC.

In regard to this clone: Other DNA sequences in the same sample also yield this CDR3. This chain joins TRBV7-7 and TRBJ1-1; no clear D gene. Trimming took 5 bases from V and 4 from J, leaving 11 bases between them. Germline CDR1 reads SSHAT; CDR2 reads FNYEAQ (reference sequence). The CDR3 sequence is 13 residues long. The CDR3 DNA reads TGTGCCAGCAGCCCTTCATGGGGCACTGAAGCTTTCTTT. Protein sequence: CASSPSWGTEAFF.

The chain is built from TRBV10-3 and TRBJ1-2; D is unclear. CDR1 and CDR2 from the germline V gene are ENHRY and SYGVKD. The V and J ends lost 6 bases and 6 bases respectively, with 23 bases between them. The CDR3 consists of 16 residues. This chain's CDR3 is CAIRDLDLGSLDGYTF. CDR3 sequence (DNA): TGTGCCATCAGGGACCTCGATTTGGGGAGTCTAGATGGCTACACCTTC.

The chain employs TRBV7-8 and TRBJ2-1; 7 positions agree with TRBD1. V gave up 3 bases and J gave up 5 bases; unmatched junction bases: 1. This CDR3 is 13 amino acids long. CDR1 is SGHVS, CDR2 FQNEAQ, per germline. The CDR3 DNA reads as TGTGCCAGCAGCTTTCAGGGGGACAATGAGCAGTTCTTC. Translation: CASSFQGDNEQFF.

The V gene is TRBV28, the J gene TRBJ2-7, with D tentatively TRBD1 or TRBD2 (5 bases each). Trimming removed 5 bases from V and 2 bases from J, with 10 bases in between. Germline V CDR1 and CDR2: MDHEN, SYDVKM. The CDR3 runs 13 residues. As DNA, the CDR3 is TGTGCCAGCAGTCCAAAGGGACCCTACGAGCAGTACTTC. Its protein product is CASSPKGPYEQYF.

The gene calls are TRBV7-6 and TRBJ1-1, with D perhaps matching TRBD1 (6 bases). From germline, CDR1 is SGHVS and CDR2 FNYEAQ. Trimming left V 5 bases short and J 4 bases short, with 14 bases between. CDR3 length: 14 amino acids. DNA for the CDR3: TGTGCCAGCAGCGCACAAACAGGGAGCACTGAAGCTTTCTTT. Encoded protein: CASSAQTGSTEAFF.

This chain uses TRBV23-1 with TRBJ1-1; D remains ambiguous. TRBV23-1 is known as an ORF, though its function is uncertain. Trimming cost V 4 bases and J 0 bases, with 12 bases left between them. The CDR3 sequence is 15 residues long. The CDR3 DNA reads as TGCGCCAGCAGTCCTCCACCAAACATGAACACTGAAGCTTTCTTT. It yields the protein CASSPPPNMNTEAFF.